Included here is one T cell receptor (beta chain) sequence, with context. The entry originates in a study of OX40 agonist ivuxolimab in advanced cancers. Whole-study context: Patients were treated with ivuxolimab, an agonistic anti-OX40 (CD134) antibody. Subjects had a mean age of about 61 years, with a range of roughly 20 to 79; 82.7% were male. Prior therapy, whether anti-PD-1, anti-PD-L1 or anti-CTLA-4, was allowed, and roughly 40% had some. The study reported partial responses in three patients: one hepatocellular carcinoma, two cutaneous melanoma.

This table comes from immunoSEQ multiplex PCR, and its TCRdb copy is limited to in-frame clones, with some not included. The sample holds approximately 60,000 clones, over 80% seen once. V lost 5 bases to trimming and J lost 2 bases, with 13 bases between them. This CDR3 comprises 14 residues. Germline V gene data show CDR1 as MNHEY and CDR2 as SVGAGI. The TCR sequence derives from an adult with an advanced solid tumor such as melanoma, head and neck, liver or kidney cancer. The sequencing here drew on CD4+ or CD8+ T cells sorted from blood, taken in a trial of the OX40 agonist ivuxolimab. J is TRBJ2-7 and V is TRBV6-5; TRBD1 or TRBD2 may be the D gene (5 bases each). The CDR3 DNA sequence: TGTGCCAGCAGTGGGACCTACACCCCCTACGAGCAGTACTTC. Its protein product is CASSGTYTPYEQYF.